One sample yielded the 25 T cell receptor beta chains listed below, sequenced in a study of T-cell reconstitution after alpha-beta-depleted transplantation in children. Unique molecular identifiers were built into the TCRbeta library. TCRdb ran MiXCR on the PCR reads and lists one entry per CDR3 protein. The sample consists of about 440,000 distinct CDR3 sequences, 43% of them appearing once. Source: PBMCs, taken before TCRalphabeta/CD19-depleted stem cell transplant. The receptors here all came from a girl aged 2 to 9 with aplastic anemia, due to receive a stem cell transplant.

The CDR3 reads CSARKQGTYNEQFF. CDR3 sequence (DNA): TGCAGTGCTAGAAAGCAGGGGACCTACAATGAGCAGTTCTTC. The chain couples TRBV20-1 to TRBJ2-1; a weak D match, TRBD1 (6 bases). Trimming stripped 2 bases from V and 2 bases from J, with 10 bases between. Germline values: CDR1 DFQATT, CDR2 SNEGSKA (reference sequence). This CDR3 has 14 residues.

The chain links TRBV20-1 to TRBJ2-3, with 7 bases aligning to TRBD1. This CDR3 spans 14 amino acids. Germline V gene lookup returns CDR1 DFQATT and CDR2 SNEGSKA (reference sequence). V lost 3 bases and J lost 5; bases outside the gene matches: 8. CDR3 nucleotides: TGCAGTGCTAGCCAACAGGGGCCGAGAGATACGCAGTATTTT. Amino acids: CSASQQGPRDTQYF.

The chain joins TRBV9 to TRBJ2-1, with D possibly being TRBD1 (5 bases). Germline CDR1 is SGDLS and CDR2 is YYNGEE. Trimming pared 0 bases from V and 6 bases from J, leaving 7 bases between. The CDR3 covers 13 residues. The CDR3 sequence: CASSVARANEQFF. CDR3 coding DNA: TGTGCCAGCAGCGTAGCCAGGGCCAATGAGCAGTTCTTC.

This clonotype was seen more than once but under ten times. V gene TRBV20-1 combines with J gene TRBJ1-1; 7 nucleotides agree with TRBD1. Per germline, CDR1 DFQATT and CDR2 SNEGSKA (reference sequence). The trim removed 3 bases at V and 1 base at J, leaving 5 bases unmatched. The CDR3 loop spans 14 amino acids. The CDR3 bases are TGCAGTGCTAGTAAGGGGGCTGGGAACACTGAAGCTTTCTTT. The encoded protein is CSASKGAGNTEAFF.

This chain links TRBV7-9 with TRBJ2-1; 8 bases agree with TRBD1. Unmatched junction bases numbered 10, after V lost 3 bases and J lost 9 bases. The CDR3 loop spans 15 amino acids. Germline CDR1 SEHNR, CDR2 FQNEAQ (reference sequence). The chain's CDR3 is CASSFRDRLLGEQFF. The CDR3 DNA sequence: TGTGCCAGCAGCTTCCGGGACAGGTTGCTGGGTGAGCAGTTCTTC. The full variable domain, with the rest looked up from reference TRBV7-9 and TRBJ2-1, is DTGVSQNPRHKITKRGQNVTFRCDPISEHNRLYWYRQTLGQGPEFLTYFQNEAQLEKSRLLSDRFSAERPKGSFSTLEIQRTEQGDSAMYLCASSFRDRLLGEQFFGPGTRLTVL.

The chain couples TRBV19 to TRBJ1-2, with D maybe TRBD1 (6 bases). This CDR3 contains 14 residues. Germline loops: CDR1 LNHDA, CDR2 SQIVND (reference sequence). The V end lost 1 base, the J end lost 8 bases, and 14 bases lay between the germline ends. CDR3 sequence (DNA): TGTGCCAGTAGTATAGTTGTGGCAGGGGAAGGCTACACCTTC. Translated: CASSIVVAGEGYTF.

Note on this clonotype: A clone one base away is much larger, so this may be a read error. CDR3: CSAPGQTQESQYF. DNA of the CDR3: TGCAGTGCCCCGGGACAGACGCAAGAGAGCCAGTACTTC. The chain uses TRBV20-1 and TRBJ2-5, with TRBD1 matching 7 bases. This CDR3 region has 13 residues. CDR1 is DFQATT, CDR2 SNEGSKA, per germline (reference sequence).

V gene TRBV20-1 combines with J gene TRBJ2-1; 7 bases are a match to TRBD2. Germline CDR1 and CDR2: DFQATT and SNEGSKA (reference sequence). With 6 bases clipped from V and 4 bases from J, the junction kept 9 bases outside the gene matches. The CDR3 runs to 14 residues. CDR3 bases: TGCAGTGCGGGAGGGACGCAGAATTACAATGAGCAGTTCTTC. It codes for CSAGGTQNYNEQFF.

This clonotype was recorded a few times. V and J are TRBV12-3 or TRBV12-4 and TRBJ1-3; D is possibly TRBD1 (5 bases). V was shortened by 4 bases and J by 4 bases, with 11 bases between the two germline ends. The CDR3 sequence is 14 residues long. The CDR3, as DNA: TGTGCCAGCAGTTCAGGGACGTGGGGAAACACCATATATTTT. This encodes CASSSGTWGNTIYF.

This clonotype was picked up many times. This sequence joins TRBV7-2 and TRBJ1-2; 7 bases match TRBD1. The CDR3 has 16 amino acids. In germline, CDR1 is SGHTA, CDR2 FQGNSA. With 0 bases clipped from V and 5 bases from J, the junction kept 9 bases outside the gene matches. The CDR3 region has the DNA TGTGCCAGCAGCTTAGCGGGGACAGCTCAGTGGTATGGCTACACCTTC. Residues: CASSLAGTAQWYGYTF.

This clonotype was seen at least ten times. The V and J genes are TRBV27 and TRBJ2-1, with D perhaps TRBD2 (5 bases). The CDR3 is made up of 16 amino acids. The germline V gene encodes CDR1 MNHEY and CDR2 SMNVEV (reference sequence). The ends were cut back, 5 bases at V and 6 bases at J, with 20 bases in the middle. The CDR3 DNA follows: TGTGCCAGCAGTAGAAGCGGACTTAGGACCCCCAATGAGCAGTTCTTC. This encodes CASSRSGLRTPNEQFF.

This clonotype was recorded a few times. The J gene is TRBJ2-1, the V gene TRBV6-2 or TRBV6-3; TRBD2 aligns across 10 bases. CDR1 MNHEY and CDR2 SVGEGT come from the germline V gene. J lost 7 bases, V lost 5 bases, and 5 bases had no gene match. There are 14 residues in the CDR3. CDR3 in amino acids: CASSPSGRGNEQFF. CDR3 coding DNA: TGTGCCAGCAGTCCTAGCGGGAGAGGTAATGAGCAGTTCTTC.

The sample holds a few counts of this clonotype. V and J are TRBV27 and TRBJ2-7; a possible D gene is TRBD1 (6 bases). The CDR3 contains 14 residues. Per the germline V gene, CDR1 is MNHEY and CDR2 is SMNVEV (reference sequence). V lost 5 bases and J lost 7, with 18 bases in between. This chain's CDR3 is CASSPGQGMGEQYF. Written as DNA, the CDR3 is TGTGCCAGCAGTCCCGGGCAGGGGATGGGGGAGCAGTACTTC.

This clonotype has more than one count but fewer than ten. The CDR3 DNA sequence: TGTGCCAGCAGTCCGCATGGGACAGGGCGAAACTCCTCCTCTGGGGCCAACGTCCTGACTTTC. Its protein product is CASSPHGTGRNSSSGANVLTF. The V and J genes are TRBV28 and TRBJ2-6; 9 bases are a match to TRBD1. Germline CDR1 MDHEN, CDR2 SYDVKM. V lost 5 bases to trimming and J lost 0 bases; unmatched junction nucleotides: 17. CDR3 length equals 21 residues. Variable domain in full (rest from reference TRBV28 and TRBJ2-6): DVKVTQSSRYLVKRTGEKVFLECVQDMDHENMFWYRQDPGLGLRLIYFSYDVKMKEKGDIPEGYSVSREKKERFSLILESASTNQTSMYLCASSPHGTGRNSSSGANVLTFGAGSRLTVL.

This clonotype was observed a handful of times. One end of the junction does not line up with germline, which may come from a read error. V usage is TRBV10-2 and J usage is TRBJ2-3; weak D call: TRBD1 (5 bases). In germline, CDR1 is WSHSY, CDR2 SAAADI. The CDR3 contains 14 residues. The CDR3 nucleotides are TGCGCCAGCCGTGACAGTTCTAGCACAGATACGCAGTATTTT. Translated, it gives CASRDSSSTDTQYF.

This clonotype was detected ten times or more. This chain's CDR3 is CASRENQGREQYF. CDR3 sequence (DNA): TGCGCCAGCAGGGAAAACCAGGGGCGCGAGCAGTACTTC. The gene calls are TRBV5-1 and TRBJ2-7; maybe TRBD1 (6 bases). Germline CDR1 and CDR2: SGHRS and YFSETQ. Deletions cut 5 bases from V and 6 bases from J, with 15 bases between. The CDR3 has 13 amino acids.

V and J are TRBV7-8 and TRBJ2-7; 11 bases are shared with TRBD2. CDR3 size: 16 residues. Germline CDR1 reads SGHVS; CDR2 reads FQNEAQ. With V trimmed by 0 bases and J by 2 bases, 3 bases remained unmatched. CDR3 in amino acids: CASSLAVTSGAYEQYF. CDR3 DNA: TGTGCCAGCAGCTTAGCGGTGACTAGCGGGGCCTACGAGCAGTACTTC.

This clonotype was detected only once. The chain joins TRBV7-9 to TRBJ2-7; D gene unclear. Germline CDR1 reads SEHNR; CDR2 reads FQNEAQ (reference sequence). The V and J ends lost 5 bases and 7 bases respectively, with 15 bases between them. The CDR3 extends over 13 amino acids. CDR3 region: CASSEPYMEEQYF. CDR3 DNA sequence: TGTGCCAGCAGCGAACCCTATATGGAAGAGCAGTACTTC. The whole variable domain, remainder taken from reference TRBV7-9 and TRBJ2-7, is DTGVSQNPRHKITKRGQNVTFRCDPISEHNRLYWYRQTLGQGPEFLTYFQNEAQLEKSRLLSDRFSAERPKGSFSTLEIQRTEQGDSAMYLCASSEPYMEEQYFGPGTRLTVT.

Many counts were recorded for this clonotype. J is TRBJ1-2 and V is TRBV4-1; D remains unclear. The germline V and J ends were trimmed by 0 bases and 4 bases, with 9 bases remaining between them. The CDR3 spans 14 residues. Looked up from germline, CDR1 is MGHRA and CDR2 is YSYEKL. The CDR3 DNA is TGCGCCAGCAGCCAAGATGAACAGCGCTATGGCTACACCTTC. Amino acid sequence: CASSQDEQRYGYTF.

This chain links TRBV20-1 with TRBJ2-5; TRBD2 matches at 8 bases. This CDR3 has 14 amino acids. Germline CDR1 and CDR2: DFQATT and SNEGSKA (reference sequence). V trimming: 3 bases; J trimming: 1 base; junction bases outside the gene matches: 4. CDR3 amino acids: CSARYSGIQETQYF. CDR3 DNA sequence: TGCAGTGCTAGGTATAGCGGGATCCAAGAGACCCAGTACTTC.

This clonotype showed up just a few times. V usage is TRBV12-3 or TRBV12-4 and J usage is TRBJ1-5; D unclear. Between the trimmed V and J ends, which lost 7 bases and 8 bases, there was a span of 6 bases. CDR3 length equals 10 residues. CDR3 sequence: CASTPEPQHF. The CDR3 nucleotides are TGTGCCAGCACCCCTGAGCCCCAGCATTTT.

This clonotype was picked up a small number of times. The chain uses TRBV20-1 and TRBJ2-1, with a weak D call TRBD1 (5 bases). V shed 0 bases and J shed 3 bases, with 9 bases lying between them. This CDR3 spans 14 amino acids. Germline CDR1 is DFQATT and CDR2 is SNEGSKA (reference sequence). The CDR3 DNA reads TGCAGTGCTAGAGACAGGGTATACTACAATGAGCAGTTCTTC. The encoded protein is CSARDRVYYNEQFF.

This clonotype has at least ten counts. This chain links TRBV7-9 with TRBJ1-6; no clear D gene. Germline V gene lookup returns CDR1 SEHNR and CDR2 FQNEAQ (reference sequence). The CDR3 is 14 amino acids. The germline V and J ends were trimmed by 3 bases and 8 bases, with 11 bases remaining between them. The CDR3 sequence is CASSFEGRDSPLHF. CDR3 nucleotides: TGTGCCAGCAGCTTTGAAGGTCGAGATTCACCCCTCCACTTT.

This chain uses TRBV7-9 with TRBJ1-2; D is unclear. CDR1 is SEHNR and CDR2 is FQNEAQ in the germline V gene (reference sequence). This CDR3 is 15 amino acids long. V was shortened by 5 bases and J by 2 bases, with 15 bases between the two germline ends. Written as DNA, the CDR3 is TGTGCCAGCAGCCGGACCCCCAGGCAAAACTATGGCTACACCTTC. It is translated as CASSRTPRQNYGYTF.

This clonotype has just a few counts. The J gene is TRBJ1-2, the V gene TRBV6-5; D might be TRBD1 (6 bases). The CDR3 loop spans 15 amino acids. Germline V gives CDR1 MNHEY, CDR2 SVGAGI. Trimming stripped 0 bases from V and 5 bases from J, with 13 bases between. CDR3 sequence: CASSYSDRPQYGYTF. The CDR3 nucleotides read TGTGCCAGCAGTTACTCCGACAGGCCGCAGTATGGCTACACCTTC.